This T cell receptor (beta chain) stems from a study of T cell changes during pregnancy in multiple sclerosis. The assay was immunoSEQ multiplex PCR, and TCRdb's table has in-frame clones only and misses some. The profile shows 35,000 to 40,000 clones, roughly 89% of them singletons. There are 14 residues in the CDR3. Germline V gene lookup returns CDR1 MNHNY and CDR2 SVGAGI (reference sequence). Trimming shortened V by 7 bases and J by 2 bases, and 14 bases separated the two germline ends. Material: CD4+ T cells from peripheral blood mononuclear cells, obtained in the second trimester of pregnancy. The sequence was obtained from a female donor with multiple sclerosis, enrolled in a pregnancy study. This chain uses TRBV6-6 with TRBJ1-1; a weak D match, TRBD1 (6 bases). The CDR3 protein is CASILTGINTEAFF. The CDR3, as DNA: TGTGCCAGCATTCTGACAGGCATAAACACTGAAGCTTTCTTT.